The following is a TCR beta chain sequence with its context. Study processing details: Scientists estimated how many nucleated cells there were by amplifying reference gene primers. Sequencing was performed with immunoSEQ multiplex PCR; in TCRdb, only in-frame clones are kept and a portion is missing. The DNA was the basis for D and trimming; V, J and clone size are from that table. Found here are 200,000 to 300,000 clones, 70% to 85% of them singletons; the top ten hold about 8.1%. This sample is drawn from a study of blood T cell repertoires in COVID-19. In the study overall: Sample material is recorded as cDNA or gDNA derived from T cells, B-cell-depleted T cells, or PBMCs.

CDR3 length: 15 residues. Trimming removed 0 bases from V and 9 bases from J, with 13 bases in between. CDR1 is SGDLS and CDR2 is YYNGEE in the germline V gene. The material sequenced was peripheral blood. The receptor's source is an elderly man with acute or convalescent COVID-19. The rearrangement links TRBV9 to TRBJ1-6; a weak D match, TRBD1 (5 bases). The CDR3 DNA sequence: TGTGCCAGCAGCGTAGAAGGCAGGGAGGCTTCACCCCTCCACTTT. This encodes CASSVEGREASPLHF.